This T cell receptor beta chain originates from a study of CD8+ T cells in alopecia areata. Points from the study as a whole: A large proportion of expanded lesional clones were detected persisting in scalp and blood during tofacitinib.

CDR1 is SNHLY, CDR2 FYNNEI, per germline. The V end lost 6 bases, the J end lost 3 bases, and 14 bases lay between the germline ends. The CDR3 is made up of 14 amino acids. Treatment of the sample: oral pan-JAK inhibitor, 5-10 mg twice daily. Regarding this clone: Its cognate antigen is unknown.

In each case, RNA was isolated and then reverse transcribed into cDNA as the sequencing template. The table came from immunoSEQ multiplex PCR; TCRdb's copy has only in-frame clones and leaves some out. Of over 80,000 clones in the sample, around 44% were seen once. The sequenced sample was CD8+ T cells sorted from blood, obtained at week 24, from a patient treated with tofacitinib. The chain combines TRBV2 with TRBJ1-2; TRBD1 might be the D (6 bases). This TCR was sampled from a human donor with alopecia areata. The CDR3 region has the DNA TGTGCCAGCAGCGATGACAGGAATCACTATGGCTACACCTTC. Encoded protein: CASSDDRNHYGYTF.